This T cell receptor beta chain was recorded in a study of shared clonotypes between healthy human individuals. Study outcomes and limitations: The represented genetic and exposure-history diversity was limited by the small number of donors.

V lost 0 bases and J lost 6; bases outside the gene matches: 7. Germline V gene lookup returns CDR1 LGHNA and CDR2 YSLEER. This CDR3 has 17 residues. The assay was immunoSEQ multiplex PCR, and TCRdb's table has in-frame clones only and misses some. The sample lists about 490,000 clones; less than 80% were seen once. With regard to this clone: Its antigen is currently unknown.

The source of this sequence is a woman in her thirties or forties in good health. Some clones in this sample may be carry-over from other donors' samples. This chain joins TRBV4-3 and TRBJ2-2, with 10 bases that match TRBD1. The sequenced sample consisted of PBMCs. The CDR3 protein is CASSQDRGTGVPGELFF. CDR3 DNA: TGCGCCAGCAGCCAAGATCGCGGGACAGGGGTTCCCGGGGAGCTGTTTTTT.